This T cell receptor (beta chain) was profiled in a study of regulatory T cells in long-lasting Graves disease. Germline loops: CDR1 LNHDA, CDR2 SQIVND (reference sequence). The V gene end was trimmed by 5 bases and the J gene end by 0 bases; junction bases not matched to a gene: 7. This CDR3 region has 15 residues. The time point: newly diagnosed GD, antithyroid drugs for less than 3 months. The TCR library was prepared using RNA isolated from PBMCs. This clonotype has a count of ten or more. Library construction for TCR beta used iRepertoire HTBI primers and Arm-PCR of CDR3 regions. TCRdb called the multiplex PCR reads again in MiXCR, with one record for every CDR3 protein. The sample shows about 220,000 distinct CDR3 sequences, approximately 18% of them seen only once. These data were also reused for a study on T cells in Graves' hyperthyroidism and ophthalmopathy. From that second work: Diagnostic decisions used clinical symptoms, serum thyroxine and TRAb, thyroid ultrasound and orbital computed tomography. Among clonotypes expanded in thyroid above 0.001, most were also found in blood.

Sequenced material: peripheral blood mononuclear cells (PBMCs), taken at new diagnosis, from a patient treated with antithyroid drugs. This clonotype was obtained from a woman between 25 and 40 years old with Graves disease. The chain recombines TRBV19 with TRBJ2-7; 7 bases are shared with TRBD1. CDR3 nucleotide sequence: TGTGCCAGTAGTCGACTCCGGGACAGCTCCTACGAGCAGTACTTC. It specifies CASSRLRDSSYEQYF.